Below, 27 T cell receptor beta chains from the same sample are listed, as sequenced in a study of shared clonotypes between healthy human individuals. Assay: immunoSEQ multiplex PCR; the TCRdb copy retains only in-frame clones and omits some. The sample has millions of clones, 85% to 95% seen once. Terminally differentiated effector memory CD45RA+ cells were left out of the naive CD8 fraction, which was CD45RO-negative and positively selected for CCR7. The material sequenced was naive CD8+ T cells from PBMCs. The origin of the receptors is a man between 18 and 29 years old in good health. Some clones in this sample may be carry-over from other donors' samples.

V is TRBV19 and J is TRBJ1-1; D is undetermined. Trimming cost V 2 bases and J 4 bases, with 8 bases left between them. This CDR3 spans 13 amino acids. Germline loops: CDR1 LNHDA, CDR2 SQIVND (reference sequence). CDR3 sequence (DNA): TGTGCCAGTAGTATATGGGGTTCCACTGAAGCTTTCTTT. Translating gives CASSIWGSTEAFF.

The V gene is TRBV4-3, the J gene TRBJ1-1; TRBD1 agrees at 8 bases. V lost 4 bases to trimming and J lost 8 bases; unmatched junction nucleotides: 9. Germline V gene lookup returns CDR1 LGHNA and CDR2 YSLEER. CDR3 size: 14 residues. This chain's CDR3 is CASSPYRGGQEAFF. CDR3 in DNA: TGCGCCAGCAGCCCATACAGGGGGGGTCAAGAAGCTTTCTTT.

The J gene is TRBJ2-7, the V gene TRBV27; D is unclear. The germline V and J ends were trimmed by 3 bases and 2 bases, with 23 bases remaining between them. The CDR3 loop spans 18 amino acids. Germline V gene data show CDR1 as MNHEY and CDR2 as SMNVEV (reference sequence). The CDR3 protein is CASSFYPLQNGDPYEQYF. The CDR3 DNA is TGTGCCAGCAGTTTCTACCCGTTGCAAAATGGGGATCCCTACGAGCAGTACTTC.

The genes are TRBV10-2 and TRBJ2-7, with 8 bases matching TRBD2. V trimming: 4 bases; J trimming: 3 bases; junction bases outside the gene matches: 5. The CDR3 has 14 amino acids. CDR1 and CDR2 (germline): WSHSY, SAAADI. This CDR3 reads CASSVSGRIYEQYF. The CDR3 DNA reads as TGCGCCAGCAGTGTCAGCGGGAGAATCTACGAGCAGTACTTC.

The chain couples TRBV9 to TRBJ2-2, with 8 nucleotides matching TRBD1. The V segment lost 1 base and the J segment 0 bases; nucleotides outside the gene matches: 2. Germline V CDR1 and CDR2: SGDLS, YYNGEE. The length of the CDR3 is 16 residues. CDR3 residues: CASSVRTGTNTGELFF. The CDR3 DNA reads TGTGCCAGCAGCGTAAGGACAGGGACGAACACCGGGGAGCTGTTTTTT.

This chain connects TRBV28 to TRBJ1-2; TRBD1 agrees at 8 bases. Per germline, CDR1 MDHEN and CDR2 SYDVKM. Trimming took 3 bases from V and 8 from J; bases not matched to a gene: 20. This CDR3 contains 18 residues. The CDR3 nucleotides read TGTGCCAGCAGTTTCAGTAATAAGCAGGACAGGGCCTTAGGGGGCTACACCTTC. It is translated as CASSFSNKQDRALGGYTF.

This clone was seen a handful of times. CDR3 protein: CASSEGLRHTEAFF. The CDR3 DNA follows: TGTGCCAGCAGTGAAGGGTTGAGACACACTGAAGCTTTCTTT. V usage is TRBV2 and J usage is TRBJ1-1; D not resolved. The length of the CDR3 is 14 residues. The V end lost 1 base, the J end lost 3 bases, and 9 bases lay between the germline ends. CDR1 SNHLY and CDR2 FYNNEI come from the germline V gene. Combining the CDR3 with reference TRBV2 and TRBJ1-1 gives the whole variable domain EPEVTQTPSHQVTQMGQEVILRCVPISNHLYFYWYRQILGQKVEFLVSFYNNEISEKSEIFDDQFSVERPDGSNFTLKIRSTKLEDSAMYFCASSEGLRHTEAFFGQGTRLTVV.

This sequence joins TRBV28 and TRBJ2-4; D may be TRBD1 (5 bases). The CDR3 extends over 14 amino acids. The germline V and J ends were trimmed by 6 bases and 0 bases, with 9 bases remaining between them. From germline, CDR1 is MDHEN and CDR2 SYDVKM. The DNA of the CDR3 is TGTGCCAGCAGCGACAGAATAGCCAAAAACATTCAGTACTTC. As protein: CASSDRIAKNIQYF.

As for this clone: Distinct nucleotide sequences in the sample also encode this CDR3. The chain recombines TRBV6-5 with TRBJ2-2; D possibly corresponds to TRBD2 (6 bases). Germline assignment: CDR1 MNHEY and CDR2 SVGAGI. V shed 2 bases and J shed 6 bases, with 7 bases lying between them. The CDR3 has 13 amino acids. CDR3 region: CASSYSGPGELFF. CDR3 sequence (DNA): TGTGCCAGCAGTTACAGCGGGCCCGGGGAGCTGTTTTTT.

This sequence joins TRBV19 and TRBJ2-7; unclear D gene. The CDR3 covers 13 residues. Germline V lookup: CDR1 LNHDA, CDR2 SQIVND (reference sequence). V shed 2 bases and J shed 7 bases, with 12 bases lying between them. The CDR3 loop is CASSITPLTEQYF. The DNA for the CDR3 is TGTGCCAGTAGTATAACACCTCTCACTGAGCAGTACTTC.

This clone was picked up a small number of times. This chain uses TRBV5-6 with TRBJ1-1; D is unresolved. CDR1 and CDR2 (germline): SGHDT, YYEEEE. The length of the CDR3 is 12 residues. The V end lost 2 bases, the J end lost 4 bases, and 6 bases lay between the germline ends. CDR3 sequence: CASSFDLTEAFF. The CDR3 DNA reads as TGTGCCAGCAGCTTCGACCTCACTGAAGCTTTCTTT. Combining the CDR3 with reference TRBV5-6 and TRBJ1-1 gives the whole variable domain DAGVTQSPTHLIKTRGQQVTLRCSPKSGHDTVSWYQQALGQGPQFIFQYYEEEERQRGNFPDRFSGHQFPNYSSELNVNALLLGDSALYLCASSFDLTEAFFGQGTRLTVV.

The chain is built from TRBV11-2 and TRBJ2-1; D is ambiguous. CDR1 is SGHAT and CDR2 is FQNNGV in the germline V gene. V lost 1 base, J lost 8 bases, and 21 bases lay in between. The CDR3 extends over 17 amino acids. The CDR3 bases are TGTGCCAGCAGCTTAGTTCTTTCCCGGGCCGGCTCGGATGAGCAGTTCTTC. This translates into CASSLVLSRAGSDEQFF.

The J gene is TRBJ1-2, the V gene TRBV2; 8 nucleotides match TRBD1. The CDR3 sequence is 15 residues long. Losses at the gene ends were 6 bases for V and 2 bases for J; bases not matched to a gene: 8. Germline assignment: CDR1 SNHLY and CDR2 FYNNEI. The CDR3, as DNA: TGTGCCAGCAGCTTTCGACAGGGGACGAACTATGGCTACACCTTC. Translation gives CASSFRQGTNYGYTF.

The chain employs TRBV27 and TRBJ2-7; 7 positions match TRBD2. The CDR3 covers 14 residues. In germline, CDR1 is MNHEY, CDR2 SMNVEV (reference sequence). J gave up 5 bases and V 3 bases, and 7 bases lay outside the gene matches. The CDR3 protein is CASSFQGGNNEQYF. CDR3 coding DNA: TGTGCCAGCAGTTTCCAGGGAGGGAACAACGAGCAGTACTTC.

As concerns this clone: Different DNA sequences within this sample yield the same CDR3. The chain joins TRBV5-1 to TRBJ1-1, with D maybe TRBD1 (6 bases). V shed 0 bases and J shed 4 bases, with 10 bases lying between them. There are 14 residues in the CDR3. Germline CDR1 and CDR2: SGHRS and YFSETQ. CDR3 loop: CASSLATGGTEAFF. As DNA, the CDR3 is TGCGCCAGCAGCTTGGCGACAGGAGGCACTGAAGCTTTCTTT.

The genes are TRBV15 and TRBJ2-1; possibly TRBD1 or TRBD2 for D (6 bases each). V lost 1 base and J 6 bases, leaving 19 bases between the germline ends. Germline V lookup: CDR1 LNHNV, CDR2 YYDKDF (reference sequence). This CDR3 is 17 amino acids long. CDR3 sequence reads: CATSRVGGTKGSNEQFF. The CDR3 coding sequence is TGTGCCACCAGCAGAGTAGGGGGGACAAAGGGATCCAATGAGCAGTTCTTC.

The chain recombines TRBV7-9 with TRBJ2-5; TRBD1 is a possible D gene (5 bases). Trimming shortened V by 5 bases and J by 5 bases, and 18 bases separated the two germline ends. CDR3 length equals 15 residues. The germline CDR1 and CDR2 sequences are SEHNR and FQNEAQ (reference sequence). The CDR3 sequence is CASSHLLGVGETQYF. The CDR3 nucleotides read TGTGCCAGCAGCCACCTCTTAGGGGTGGGTGAGACCCAGTACTTC.

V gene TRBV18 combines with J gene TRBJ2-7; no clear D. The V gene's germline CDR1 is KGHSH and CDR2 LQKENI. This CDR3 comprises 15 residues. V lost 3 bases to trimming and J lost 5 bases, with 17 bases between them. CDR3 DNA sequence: TGTGCCAGCTCACCCGCCGGGCTAGTCGTCCACGAGCAGTACTTC. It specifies CASSPAGLVVHEQYF. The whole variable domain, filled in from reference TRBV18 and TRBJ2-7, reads NAGVMQNPRHLVRRRGQEARLRCSPMKGHSHVYWYRQLPEEGLKFMVYLQKENIIDESGMPKERFSAEFPKEGPSILRIQQVVRGDSAAYFCASSPAGLVVHEQYFGPGTRLTVT.

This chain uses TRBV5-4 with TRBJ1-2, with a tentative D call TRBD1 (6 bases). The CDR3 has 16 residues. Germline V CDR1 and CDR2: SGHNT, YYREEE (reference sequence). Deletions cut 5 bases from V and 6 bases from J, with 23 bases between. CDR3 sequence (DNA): TGTGCCAGCAGAATACAGGGACTTGGAACCATCAATGGCTACACCTTC. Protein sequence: CASRIQGLGTINGYTF.

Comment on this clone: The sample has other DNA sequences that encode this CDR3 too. The CDR3 reads CASSLGNEQFF. The DNA of the CDR3 is TGTGCCAGCAGCCTTGGTAATGAGCAGTTCTTC. This chain joins TRBV11-2 and TRBJ2-1; no clear D. This CDR3 comprises 11 residues. The ends were cut back, 5 bases at V and 7 bases at J, with 6 bases in the middle. The germline V gene has CDR1 SGHAT and CDR2 FQNNGV.

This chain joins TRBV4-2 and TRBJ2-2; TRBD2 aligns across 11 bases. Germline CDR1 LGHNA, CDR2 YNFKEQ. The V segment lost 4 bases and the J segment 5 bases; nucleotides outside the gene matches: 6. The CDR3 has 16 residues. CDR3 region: CASSPRLAGGTGELFF. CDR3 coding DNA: TGTGCCAGCAGCCCCCGGCTAGCGGGAGGTACCGGGGAGCTGTTTTTT.

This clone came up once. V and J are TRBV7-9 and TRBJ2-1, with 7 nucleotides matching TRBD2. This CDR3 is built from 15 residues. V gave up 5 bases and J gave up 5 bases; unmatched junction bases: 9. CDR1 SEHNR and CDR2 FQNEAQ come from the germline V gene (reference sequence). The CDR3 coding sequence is TGTGCCAGCAGCCCCCGGCTAGCGGCTAACAATGAGCAGTTCTTC. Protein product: CASSPRLAANNEQFF. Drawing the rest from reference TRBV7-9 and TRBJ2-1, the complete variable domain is DTGVSQNPRHKITKRGQNVTFRCDPISEHNRLYWYRQTLGQGPEFLTYFQNEAQLEKSRLLSDRFSAERPKGSFSTLEIQRTEQGDSAMYLCASSPRLAANNEQFFGPGTRLTVL.

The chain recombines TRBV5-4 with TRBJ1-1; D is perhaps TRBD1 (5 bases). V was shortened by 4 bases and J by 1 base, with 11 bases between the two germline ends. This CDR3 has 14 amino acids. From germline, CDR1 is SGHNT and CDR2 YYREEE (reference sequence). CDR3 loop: CASSTRGENTEAFF. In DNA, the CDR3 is TGTGCCAGCAGCACCAGAGGGGAGAACACTGAAGCTTTCTTT.

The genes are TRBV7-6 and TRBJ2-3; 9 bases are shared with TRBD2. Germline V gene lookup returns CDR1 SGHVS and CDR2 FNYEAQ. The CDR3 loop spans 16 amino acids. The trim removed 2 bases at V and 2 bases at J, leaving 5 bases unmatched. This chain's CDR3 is CASSLKTSGHTDTQYF. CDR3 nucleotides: TGTGCCAGCAGCTTAAAGACTAGCGGACACACAGATACGCAGTATTTT.

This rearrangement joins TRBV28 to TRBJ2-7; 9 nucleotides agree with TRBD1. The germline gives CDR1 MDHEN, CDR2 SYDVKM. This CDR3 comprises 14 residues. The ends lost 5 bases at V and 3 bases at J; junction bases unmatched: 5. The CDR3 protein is CASSREDRGYEQYF. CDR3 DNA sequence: TGTGCCAGCAGTCGGGAGGACAGGGGCTACGAGCAGTACTTC.

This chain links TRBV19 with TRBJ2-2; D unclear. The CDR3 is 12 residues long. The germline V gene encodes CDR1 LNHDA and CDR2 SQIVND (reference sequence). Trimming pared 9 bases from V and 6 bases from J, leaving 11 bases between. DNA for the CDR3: TGTGCCAGCAGCCAGCTCCCCGGGGAGCTGTTTTTT. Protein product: CASSQLPGELFF.

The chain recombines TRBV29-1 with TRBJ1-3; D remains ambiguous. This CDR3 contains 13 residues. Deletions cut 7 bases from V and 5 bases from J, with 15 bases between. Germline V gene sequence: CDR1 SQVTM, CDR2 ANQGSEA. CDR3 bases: TGCAGCGCATTCCTTGTGCTCAGAAACACCATATATTTT. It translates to CSAFLVLRNTIYF.